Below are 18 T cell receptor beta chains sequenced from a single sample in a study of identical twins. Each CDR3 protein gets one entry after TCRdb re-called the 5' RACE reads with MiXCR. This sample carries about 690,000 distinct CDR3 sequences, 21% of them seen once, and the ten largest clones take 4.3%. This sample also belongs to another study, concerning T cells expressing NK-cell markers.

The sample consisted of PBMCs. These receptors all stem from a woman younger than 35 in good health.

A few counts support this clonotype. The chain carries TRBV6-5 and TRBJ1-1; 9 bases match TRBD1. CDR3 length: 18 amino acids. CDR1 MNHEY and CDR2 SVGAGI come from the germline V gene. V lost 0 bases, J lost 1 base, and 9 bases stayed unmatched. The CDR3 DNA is TGTGCCAGCAGTTACTCGATACAGGGGGCGAGAAGGAACACTGAAGCTTTCTTT. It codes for CASSYSIQGARRNTEAFF.

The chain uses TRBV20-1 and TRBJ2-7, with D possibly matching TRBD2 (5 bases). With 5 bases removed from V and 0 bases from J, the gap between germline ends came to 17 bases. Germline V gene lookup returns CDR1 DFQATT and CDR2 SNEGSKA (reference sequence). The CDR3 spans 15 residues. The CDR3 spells CSALPPSGSSYEQYF. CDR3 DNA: TGCAGTGCTCTCCCCCCCAGCGGTAGCTCCTACGAGCAGTACTTC.

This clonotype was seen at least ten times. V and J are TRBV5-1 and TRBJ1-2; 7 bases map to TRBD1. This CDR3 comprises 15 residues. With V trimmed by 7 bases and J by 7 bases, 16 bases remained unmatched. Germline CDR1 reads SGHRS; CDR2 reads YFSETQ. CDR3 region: CASSTGTAASGGYTF. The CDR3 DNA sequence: TGCGCCAGCTCAACGGGGACAGCCGCGTCGGGTGGCTACACCTTC.

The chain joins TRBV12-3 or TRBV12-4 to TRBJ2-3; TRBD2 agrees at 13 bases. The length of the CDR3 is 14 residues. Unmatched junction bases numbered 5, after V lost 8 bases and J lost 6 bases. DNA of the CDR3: TGTGCCAGCGCCACTAGCGGGGGGGCCGATACGCAGTATTTT. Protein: CASATSGGADTQYF.

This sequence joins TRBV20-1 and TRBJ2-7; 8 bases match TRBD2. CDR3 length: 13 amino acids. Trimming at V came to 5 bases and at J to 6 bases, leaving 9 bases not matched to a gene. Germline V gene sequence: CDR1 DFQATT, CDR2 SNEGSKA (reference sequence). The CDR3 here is CSAAWTSLGEQYF. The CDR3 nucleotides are TGCAGTGCTGCGTGGACTAGCCTAGGCGAGCAGTACTTC.

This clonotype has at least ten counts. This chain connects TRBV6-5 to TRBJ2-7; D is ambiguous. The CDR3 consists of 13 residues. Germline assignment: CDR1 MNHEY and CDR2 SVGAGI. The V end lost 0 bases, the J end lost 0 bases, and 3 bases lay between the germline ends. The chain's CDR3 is CASSYSSSYEQYF. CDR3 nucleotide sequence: TGTGCCAGCAGTTACTCCAGCTCCTACGAGCAGTACTTC.

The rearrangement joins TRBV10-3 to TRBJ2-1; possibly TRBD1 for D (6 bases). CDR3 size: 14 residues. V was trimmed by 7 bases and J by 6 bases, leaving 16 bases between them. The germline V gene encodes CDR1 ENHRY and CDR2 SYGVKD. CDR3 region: CAINGRGSGNEQFF. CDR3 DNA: TGTGCCATCAATGGCAGGGGTTCGGGCAATGAGCAGTTCTTC.

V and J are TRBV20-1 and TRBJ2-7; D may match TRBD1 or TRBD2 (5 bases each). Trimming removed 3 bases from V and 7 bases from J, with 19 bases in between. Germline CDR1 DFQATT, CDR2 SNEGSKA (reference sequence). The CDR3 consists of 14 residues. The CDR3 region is CSASGGRGRGEQYF. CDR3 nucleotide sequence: TGCAGTGCTAGTGGGGGTCGCGGCCGGGGTGAGCAGTACTTC.

The CDR3 is CASSLVALDEQFF. The CDR3 DNA reads as TGTGCCAGCAGCTTAGTGGCACTGGATGAGCAGTTCTTC. V usage is TRBV7-6 and J usage is TRBJ2-1; no firm D call. Trimming removed 1 base at V and 8 bases at J, with 9 bases between. The CDR3 extends over 13 amino acids. Germline V gene lookup returns CDR1 SGHVS and CDR2 FNYEAQ.

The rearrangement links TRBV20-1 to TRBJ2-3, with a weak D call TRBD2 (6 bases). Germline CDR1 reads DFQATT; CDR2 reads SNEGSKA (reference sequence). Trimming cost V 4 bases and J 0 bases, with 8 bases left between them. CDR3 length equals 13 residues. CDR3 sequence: CSAKRESTDTQYF. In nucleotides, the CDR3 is TGCAGTGCTAAACGGGAGAGCACAGATACGCAGTATTTT.

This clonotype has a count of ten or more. The CDR3 sequence: CATSSSGPTYNEQFF. CDR3 DNA: TGTGCCACCAGCTCATCGGGACCAACCTACAATGAGCAGTTCTTC. The chain couples TRBV24-1 to TRBJ2-1; D possibly matches TRBD1 or TRBD2 (5 bases each). The CDR3 length is 15 residues. Germline CDR1 reads KGHDR; CDR2 reads SFDVKD. V gave up 7 bases and J gave up 2 bases, with 14 bases separating them.

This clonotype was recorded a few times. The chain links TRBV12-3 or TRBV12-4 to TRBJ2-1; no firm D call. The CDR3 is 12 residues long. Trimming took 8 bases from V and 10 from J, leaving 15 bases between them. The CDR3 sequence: CASGPVPREQFF. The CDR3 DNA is TGTGCCAGCGGTCCGGTCCCGAGGGAGCAGTTCTTC.

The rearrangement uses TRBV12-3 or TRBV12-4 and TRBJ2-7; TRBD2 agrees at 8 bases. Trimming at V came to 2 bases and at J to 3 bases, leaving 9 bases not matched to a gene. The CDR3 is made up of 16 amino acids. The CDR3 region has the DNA TGTGCCAGCAGTTTAAAGTGGAGCGGGAGTGTCTACGAGCAGTACTTC. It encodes CASSLKWSGSVYEQYF.

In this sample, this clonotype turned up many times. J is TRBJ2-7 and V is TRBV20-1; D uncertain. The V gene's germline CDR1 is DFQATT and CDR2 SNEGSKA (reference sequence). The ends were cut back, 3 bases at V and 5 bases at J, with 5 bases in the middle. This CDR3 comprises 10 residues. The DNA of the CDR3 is TGCAGTGCTAGCTTGCACGAGCAGTACTTC. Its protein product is CSASLHEQYF.

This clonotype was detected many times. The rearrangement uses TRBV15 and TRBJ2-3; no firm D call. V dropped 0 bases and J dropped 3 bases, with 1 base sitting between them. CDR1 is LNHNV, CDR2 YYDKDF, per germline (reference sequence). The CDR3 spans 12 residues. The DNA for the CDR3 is TGTGCCACCAGCAGAGATACAGATACGCAGTATTTT. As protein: CATSRDTDTQYF.

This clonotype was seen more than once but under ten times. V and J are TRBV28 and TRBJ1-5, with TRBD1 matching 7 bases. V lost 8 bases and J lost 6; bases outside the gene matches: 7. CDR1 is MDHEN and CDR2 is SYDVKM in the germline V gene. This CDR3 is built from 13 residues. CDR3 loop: CASRRQGVQPQHF. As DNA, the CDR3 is TGTGCCAGCCGGCGACAGGGAGTTCAGCCCCAGCATTTT.

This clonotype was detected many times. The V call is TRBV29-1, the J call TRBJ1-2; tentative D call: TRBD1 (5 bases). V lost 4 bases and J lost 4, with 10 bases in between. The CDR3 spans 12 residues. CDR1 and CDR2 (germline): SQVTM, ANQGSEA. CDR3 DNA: TGCAGCGTTGTTAGGGACGTCTATGGCTACACCTTC. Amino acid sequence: CSVVRDVYGYTF.

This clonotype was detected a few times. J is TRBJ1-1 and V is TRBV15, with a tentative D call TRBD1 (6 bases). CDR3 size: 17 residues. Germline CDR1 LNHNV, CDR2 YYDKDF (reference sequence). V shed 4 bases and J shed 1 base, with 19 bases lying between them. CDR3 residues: CATSTGGTSPKNTEAFF. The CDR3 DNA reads TGTGCCACCAGCACCGGTGGGACATCGCCTAAGAACACTGAAGCTTTCTTT.